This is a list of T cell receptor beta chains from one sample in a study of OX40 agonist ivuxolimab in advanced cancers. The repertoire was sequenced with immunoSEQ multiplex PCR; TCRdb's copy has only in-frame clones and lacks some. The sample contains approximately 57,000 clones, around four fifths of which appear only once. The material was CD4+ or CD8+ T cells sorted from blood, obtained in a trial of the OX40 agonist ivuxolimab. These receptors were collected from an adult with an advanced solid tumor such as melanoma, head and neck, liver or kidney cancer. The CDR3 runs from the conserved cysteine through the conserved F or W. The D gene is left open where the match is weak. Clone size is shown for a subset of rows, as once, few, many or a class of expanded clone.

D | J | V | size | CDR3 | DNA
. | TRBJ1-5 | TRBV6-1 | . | CASSEDRASQPQHF | TGTGCCAGCAGTGAAGACAGGGCCAGTCAGCCCCAGCATTTT
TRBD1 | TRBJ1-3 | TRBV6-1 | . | CASSLEGADGNTIYF | TGTGCCAGCAGTCTGGAGGGGGCGGATGGAAACACCATATATTTT
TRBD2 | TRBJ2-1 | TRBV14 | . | CASSPGGASSEQFF | TGTGCCAGCAGCCCCGGGGGGGCCTCTAGTGAGCAGTTCTTC
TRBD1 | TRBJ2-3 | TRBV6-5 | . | CAARQGGVTDTQYF | TGTGCCGCCAGACAGGGGGGGGTCACAGATACGCAGTATTTT
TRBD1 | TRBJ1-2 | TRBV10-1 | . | CASSEGQGLRYGYTF | TGCGCCAGCAGTGAAGGACAGGGACTCCGCTATGGCTACACCTTC
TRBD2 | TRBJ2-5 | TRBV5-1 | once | CASSLAGGYQETQYF | TGCGCCAGCAGCTTGGCCGGGGGGTACCAAGAGACCCAGTACTTC
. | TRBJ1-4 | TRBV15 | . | CATSRGLVEKLFF | TGTGCCACCAGCAGGGGACTCGTTGAAAAACTGTTTTTT
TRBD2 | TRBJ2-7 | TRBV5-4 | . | CASSLQPGGPYEQYF | TGTGCCAGCAGCTTGCAACCGGGGGGGCCCTACGAGCAGTACTTC
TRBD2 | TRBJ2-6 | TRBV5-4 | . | CASSNNLAGGPSGANVLTF | TGTGCCAGCAGCAACAACCTAGCGGGGGGGCCTTCTGGGGCCAACGTCCTGACTTTC
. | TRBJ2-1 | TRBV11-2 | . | CASSLGRNNEQFF | TGTGCCAGCAGCTTGGGACGGAACAATGAGCAGTTCTTC
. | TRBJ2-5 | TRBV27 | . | CASGQQKETQYF | TGTGCCTCCGGACAGCAAAAAGAGACCCAGTACTTC
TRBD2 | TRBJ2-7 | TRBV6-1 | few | CASSEVELAGVWSYEQYF | TGTGCCAGCAGTGAAGTGGAACTAGCGGGGGTGTGGTCGTACGAGCAGTACTTC
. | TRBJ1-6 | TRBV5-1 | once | CASSLDRSSYNSPLHF | TGCGCCAGCAGCTTGGACAGGAGCTCCTATAATTCACCCCTCCACTTT
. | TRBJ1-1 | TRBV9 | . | CASSVGVELNTEAFF | TGTGCCAGCAGCGTAGGTGTGGAGCTGAACACTGAAGCTTTCTTT
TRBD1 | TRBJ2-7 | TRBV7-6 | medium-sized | CASSLVETGGEQYF | TGTGCCAGCAGCTTAGTGGAGACAGGGGGAGAGCAGTACTTC
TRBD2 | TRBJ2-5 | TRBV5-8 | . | CASSPGLAGEQETQYF | TGTGCCAGCAGCCCCGGACTAGCGGGGGAGCAAGAGACCCAGTACTTC
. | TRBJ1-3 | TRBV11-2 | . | CASSLDLPRAHDTIYF | TGTGCCAGCAGCTTAGACCTTCCAAGGGCTCACGACACCATATATTTT
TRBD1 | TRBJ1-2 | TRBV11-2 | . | CASSSEQGLWGYTF | TGTGCCAGCAGCTCGGAACAGGGGCTCTGGGGCTACACCTTC